These 31 T cell receptor beta chains were all obtained from the same sample, sequenced in a study of cytomegalovirus exposure and HLA in healthy donors (dated by TCRdb to 2016 to 2017). Library creation used the immunoSEQ multiplex PCR assay. A mixture of 60 forward primers for TCR Vbeta segments and 13 reverse primers for TCR Jbeta segments was used in the multiplex PCR. TCRdb holds this immuneACCESS table with in-frame rearrangements only. Some clones are missing; in checked studies, unresolved V genes explain under half, and the rest has no known cause. The sample data list roughly 130,000 clones, and about 66% of these were observed just once. The ten largest make up around 1.8% of the sample. Sequenced input: PBMCs. These receptors all stem from a male donor in good health and CMV-seronegative.

The rearrangement links TRBV6-5 to TRBJ1-1; 8 nucleotides align to TRBD1. This CDR3 is 12 amino acids long. Germline V lookup: CDR1 MNHEY, CDR2 SVGAGI. The V gene end was trimmed by 5 bases and the J gene end by 8 bases; junction bases not matched to a gene: 4. This CDR3 is CASSRGDREAFF. DNA of the CDR3: TGTGCCAGCAGTCGGGGGGACAGGGAAGCTTTCTTT.

The chain couples TRBV15 to TRBJ1-1; D is unresolved. Germline CDR1 LNHNV, CDR2 YYDKDF (reference sequence). V lost 1 base and J 4 bases, leaving 28 bases between the germline ends. The CDR3 is 20 residues long. The CDR3: CATSRVWKQLSAPWVTEAFF. CDR3 DNA sequence: TGTGCCACCAGCAGAGTATGGAAACAGTTAAGTGCCCCGTGGGTCACTGAAGCTTTCTTT.

The V gene is TRBV7-9, the J gene TRBJ1-2; D may be TRBD1 (6 bases). V gave up 9 bases and J gave up 3 bases, with 14 bases separating them. From germline, CDR1 is SEHNR and CDR2 FQNEAQ (reference sequence). The CDR3 runs to 13 residues. CDR3 coding DNA: TGTGCCAGTTCCCCACAGGGTTACTATGGCTACACCTTC. It yields the protein CASSPQGYYGYTF.

This clone has just a few counts. The chain uses TRBV7-8 and TRBJ2-1; tentatively, D is TRBD2 (6 bases). The CDR3 consists of 14 residues. CDR1 is SGHVS and CDR2 is FQNEAQ in the germline V gene. V was pared by 6 bases and J by 4 bases, with 13 bases between. The CDR3 nucleotides are TGTGCCAGCAGTCTTGGGGGAGGATACAATGAGCAGTTCTTC. Protein product: CASSLGGGYNEQFF.

This rearrangement joins TRBV4-1 to TRBJ2-5, with 11 bases matching TRBD2. CDR3 length: 15 residues. Germline V gene data show CDR1 as MGHRA and CDR2 as YSYEKL. The junction had 4 bases not matched to a gene; V was cut back by 4 bases and J by 3 bases. Written as DNA, the CDR3 is TGCGCCAGCAGCCCCGGGACTAGCGGTGAAGAGACCCAGTACTTC. Protein: CASSPGTSGEETQYF.

This chain joins TRBV11-2 and TRBJ1-2, with D possibly matching TRBD1 (5 bases). The V end lost 3 bases, the J end lost 0 bases, and 8 bases lay between the germline ends. CDR1 is SGHAT and CDR2 is FQNNGV in the germline V gene. CDR3 length equals 14 residues. CDR3 protein: CASSLGTPNYGYTF. The DNA of the CDR3 is TGTGCCAGCAGCTTGGGGACTCCTAACTATGGCTACACCTTC. Full variable domain (outside the CDR3, taken from reference TRBV11-2 and TRBJ1-2): EAGVAQSPRYKIIEKRQSVAFWCNPISGHATLYWYQQILGQGPKLLIQFQNNGVVDDSQLPKDRFSAERLKGVDSTLKIQPAKLEDSAVYLCASSLGTPNYGYTFGSGTRLTVV.

The chain employs TRBV4-2 and TRBJ1-1; 8 bases are a match to TRBD1. This CDR3 region has 16 residues. Germline lookup yields CDR1 LGHNA and CDR2 YNFKEQ. The V segment lost 7 bases and the J segment 2 bases; nucleotides outside the gene matches: 12. The CDR3 nucleotides are TGTGCCAGCACCAGGACAGGGAGCCTCATAAACACTGAAGCTTTCTTT. It codes for CASTRTGSLINTEAFF.

This clone is a singleton in its sample. The V call is TRBV29-1, the J call TRBJ2-1; no clear D. Trimming shortened V by 4 bases and J by 4 bases, and 8 bases separated the two germline ends. The CDR3 has 12 residues. CDR1 is SQVTM and CDR2 is ANQGSEA in the germline V gene. CDR3 sequence (DNA): TGCAGCGTTGTTCCAGAATACAATGAGCAGTTCTTC. It codes for CSVVPEYNEQFF.

The chain has TRBV4-1 and TRBJ2-5; no reliable D call. CDR1 MGHRA and CDR2 YSYEKL come from the germline V gene. Trimming removed 4 bases from V and 2 bases from J, with 17 bases in between. The CDR3 is made up of 16 amino acids. The CDR3 region is CASSPRDPSGQETQYF. In DNA form, the CDR3 reads TGCGCCAGCAGCCCTAGAGACCCCTCTGGGCAAGAGACCCAGTACTTC.

The chain couples TRBV5-1 to TRBJ1-1; 9 nucleotides agree with TRBD1. The CDR3 totals 14 residues. V shed 4 bases and J 5 bases; nucleotides not matched to a gene: 6. In germline, CDR1 is SGHRS, CDR2 YFSETQ. The CDR3 spells CASSGLGQGTEAFF. DNA for the CDR3: TGCGCCAGCAGCGGCTTGGGACAGGGAACTGAAGCTTTCTTT.

This clone came up once. V is TRBV2 and J is TRBJ2-3; 9 bases are shared with TRBD1. CDR3 size: 14 residues. With 6 bases clipped from V and 9 bases from J, the junction kept 10 bases outside the gene matches. Looked up from germline, CDR1 is SNHLY and CDR2 is FYNNEI. CDR3 bases: TGTGCCAGCAGGGCGGGACAGGGTGGCCGGACGCAGTATTTT. This translates into CASRAGQGGRTQYF.

V is TRBV9 and J is TRBJ1-2, with D uncertain. The V and J ends lost 2 bases and 2 bases respectively, with 10 bases between them. The CDR3 extends over 14 amino acids. Germline V gene lookup returns CDR1 SGDLS and CDR2 YYNGEE. In DNA form, the CDR3 reads TGTGCCAGCAGCGTGAACACCGGGAACTATGGCTACACCTTC. Its protein is CASSVNTGNYGYTF. The variable domain in full, completed from reference TRBV9 and TRBJ1-2, reads DSGVTQTPKHLITATGQRVTLRCSPRSGDLSVYWYQQSLDQGLQFLIQYYNGEERAKGNILERFSAQQFPDLHSELNLSSLELGDSALYFCASSVNTGNYGYTFGSGTRLTVV.

The table lists this clone with a few counts. V is TRBV5-5 and J is TRBJ1-1; D is possibly TRBD1 (5 bases). The CDR3 has 15 amino acids. CDR1 is SGHKS, CDR2 YYEKEE, per germline (reference sequence). V lost 4 bases, J lost 8 bases, and 21 bases lay in between. In DNA form, the CDR3 reads TGTGCCAGCAGCGCGTCACCAATGGAGGGGATAGAAGCTTTCTTT. This translates into CASSASPMEGIEAFF.

The V and J genes are TRBV6-6 and TRBJ1-6, with TRBD1 as a possible D gene (5 bases). This CDR3 is 16 amino acids long. V was clipped by 0 bases and J by 6 bases, with 12 bases between them. In germline, CDR1 is MNHNY, CDR2 SVGAGI (reference sequence). CDR3 bases: TGTGCCAGCAGTTACTCGGAGGGACGGGCTAATTCACCCCTCCACTTT. Protein product: CASSYSEGRANSPLHF.

The rearrangement uses TRBV7-9 and TRBJ2-2, with 7 nucleotides matching TRBD2. V was clipped by 7 bases and J by 7 bases; unmatched bases: 9. CDR3 size: 14 residues. Germline V gene lookup returns CDR1 SEHNR and CDR2 FQNEAQ (reference sequence). The CDR3 region is CASTGWGGGGELFF. The CDR3 DNA is TGTGCCAGCACGGGCTGGGGCGGGGGCGGGGAGCTGTTTTTT. Based on the CDR3 plus reference TRBV7-9 and TRBJ2-2, the full variable domain is DTGVSQNPRHKITKRGQNVTFRCDPISEHNRLYWYRQTLGQGPEFLTYFQNEAQLEKSRLLSDRFSAERPKGSFSTLEIQRTEQGDSAMYLCASTGWGGGGELFFGEGSRLTVL.

V usage is TRBV4-1 and J usage is TRBJ1-2; TRBD1 matches 11 bases. V lost 2 bases to trimming and J lost 6 bases; unmatched junction nucleotides: 2. The CDR3 has 14 residues. The V gene's germline CDR1 is MGHRA and CDR2 YSYEKL. The DNA for the CDR3 is TGCGCCAGCAGCCAACGGACAGGGGGCGATGGCTACACCTTC. The encoded protein is CASSQRTGGDGYTF.

J is TRBJ1-1 and V is TRBV29-1, with no clear D. Looked up from germline, CDR1 is SQVTM and CDR2 is ANQGSEA. CDR3 length equals 13 residues. Trimming removed 2 bases at V and 9 bases at J, with 16 bases between. The CDR3 reads CSVEPRGGRQAFF. CDR3 nucleotide sequence: TGCAGCGTTGAACCACGTGGTGGGAGACAAGCTTTCTTT.

In its sample, this clone was seen a few times. The chain couples TRBV5-8 to TRBJ1-2; 7 nucleotides line up with TRBD1. V shed 5 bases and J 3 bases; nucleotides not matched to a gene: 13. The CDR3 is 16 amino acids. Germline CDR1 is SGHTS and CDR2 is YDEGEE. The CDR3 coding sequence is TGTGCCAGCAGTTTAGGGCCAGGGGGTATTTACTATGGCTACACCTTC. Encoded protein: CASSLGPGGIYYGYTF.

V usage is TRBV5-1 and J usage is TRBJ2-1; 7 bases map to TRBD2. After removal of 0 bases from V and 9 bases from J, the junction contained 6 bases not matched to a gene. This CDR3 has 14 amino acids. Germline CDR1 is SGHRS and CDR2 is YFSETQ. The CDR3 coding sequence is TGCGCCAGCAGCTTGGGGGGGGGAAGGCTTGAGCAGTTCTTC. Its translation: CASSLGGGRLEQFF.

The sample holds one count of this clone. The chain links TRBV9 to TRBJ1-6; TRBD1 might be the D (5 bases). The CDR3 has 14 amino acids. Germline CDR1 reads SGDLS; CDR2 reads YYNGEE. Trimming took 0 bases from V and 10 from J, leaving 11 bases between them. The CDR3 nucleotides are TGTGCCAGCAGCGTAGAGGGGCCTGGGTCACCCCTCCACTTT. Protein product: CASSVEGPGSPLHF. Full variable domain (outside the CDR3, taken from reference TRBV9 and TRBJ1-6): DSGVTQTPKHLITATGQRVTLRCSPRSGDLSVYWYQQSLDQGLQFLIQYYNGEERAKGNILERFSAQQFPDLHSELNLSSLELGDSALYFCASSVEGPGSPLHFGNGTRLTVT.

For this clone: Germline and junction disagree at one end, which may indicate a read error. The V call is TRBV7-7, the J call TRBJ2-3; 9 bases line up with TRBD1. CDR3 size: 14 residues. Germline CDR1 SSHAT, CDR2 FNYEAQ (reference sequence). The CDR3, as DNA: TGTGCTAGCAGCTTAGGGACAGGGACAGATACGCAGTATTTT. This gives the protein CASSLGTGTDTQYF.

V and J are TRBV15 and TRBJ2-7, with D possibly being TRBD1 (6 bases). The germline CDR1 and CDR2 sequences are LNHNV and YYDKDF (reference sequence). The CDR3 totals 17 residues. The V end lost 6 bases, the J end lost 3 bases, and 24 bases lay between the germline ends. The CDR3 loop reads CATSRGGTRTRGYEQYF. As DNA, the CDR3 is TGTGCCACCAGTCGAGGGGGTACAAGGACGAGGGGCTACGAGCAGTACTTC.

The chain employs TRBV10-3 and TRBJ1-2; D is possibly TRBD1 (5 bases). The germline gives CDR1 ENHRY, CDR2 SYGVKD. The CDR3 contains 17 residues. V lost 7 bases to trimming and J lost 2 bases, with 23 bases between them. For the CDR3, the DNA is TGTGCCATCACCCAGGATCCGGCGGGACTTCTCAACTATGGCTACACCTTC. Its protein is CAITQDPAGLLNYGYTF.

V and J are TRBV9 and TRBJ2-3; D is possibly TRBD2 (6 bases). Looked up from germline, CDR1 is SGDLS and CDR2 is YYNGEE. Trimming left V 3 bases short and J 6 bases short, with 20 bases between. This CDR3 is 16 amino acids long. The CDR3 sequence is CASSASLRGSWDTQYF. The CDR3 DNA reads as TGTGCCAGCAGCGCCTCCCTACGGGGGTCCTGGGATACGCAGTATTTT. The full variable domain, with the rest looked up from reference TRBV9 and TRBJ2-3, is DSGVTQTPKHLITATGQRVTLRCSPRSGDLSVYWYQQSLDQGLQFLIQYYNGEERAKGNILERFSAQQFPDLHSELNLSSLELGDSALYFCASSASLRGSWDTQYFGPGTRLTVL.

The chain couples TRBV27 to TRBJ1-5; perhaps TRBD1 as D (5 bases). The CDR3 is made up of 14 amino acids. Trimming took off 1 base at V and 5 bases at J, with 9 bases between the two ends. CDR1 is MNHEY and CDR2 is SMNVEV in the germline V gene (reference sequence). The CDR3 DNA reads TGTGCCAGCAGTTTATACAGGAGTGATCAGCCCCAGCATTTT. It translates to CASSLYRSDQPQHF.

This rearrangement joins TRBV28 to TRBJ2-3; D might be TRBD2 (6 bases). The CDR3 is 13 residues long. The germline CDR1 and CDR2 sequences are MDHEN and SYDVKM. V dropped 8 bases and J dropped 3 bases, with 12 bases sitting between them. Here the CDR3 DNA reads TGTGCCAGCCGCTTGGGGGGAACAGATACGCAGTATTTT. Translating gives CASRLGGTDTQYF.

The chain recombines TRBV7-8 with TRBJ1-6, with TRBD1 as a possible D gene (5 bases). The CDR3 has 18 residues. Trimming pared 5 bases from V and 0 bases from J, leaving 17 bases between. The germline V gene has CDR1 SGHVS and CDR2 FQNEAQ. CDR3 amino acids: CASSTSLTESSYNSPLHF. CDR3 nucleotide sequence: TGTGCCAGCAGCACCAGTCTGACAGAGAGCTCCTATAATTCACCCCTCCACTTT. The full variable domain, completed using reference TRBV7-8 and TRBJ1-6, is GAGVSQSPRYKVAKRGQDVALRCDPISGHVSLFWYQQALGQGPEFLTYFQNEAQLDKSGLPSDRFFAERPEGSVSTLKIQRTQQEDSAVYLCASSTSLTESSYNSPLHFGNGTRLTVT.

The chain carries TRBV27 and TRBJ1-5, with a possible D match to TRBD1 (6 bases). Germline V gene sequence: CDR1 MNHEY, CDR2 SMNVEV (reference sequence). The CDR3 runs to 15 residues. Trimming took 6 bases from V and 5 from J, leaving 17 bases between them. The CDR3 nucleotides read TGTGCCAGCAGCCCGCAGGGGCTTGAGGATCAGCCCCAGCATTTT. This gives the protein CASSPQGLEDQPQHF.

This chain joins TRBV7-2 and TRBJ2-7; tentative D call: TRBD2 (5 bases). This CDR3 spans 15 amino acids. Germline V gene data show CDR1 as SGHTA and CDR2 as FQGNSA. V lost 1 base and J lost 6, with 16 bases in between. CDR3 coding DNA: TGTGCCAGCAGCTTAGTGACGGGGTGGGTGGGCGAGCAGTACTTC. Translated: CASSLVTGWVGEQYF.

This clone was counted a single time. The J gene is TRBJ1-6, the V gene TRBV7-2; 8 bases line up with TRBD1. CDR3 length: 14 residues. V shed 2 bases and J 8 bases; nucleotides not matched to a gene: 2. The germline gives CDR1 SGHTA, CDR2 FQGNSA. CDR3: CASSLQGADSPLHF. The CDR3, as DNA: TGTGCCAGCAGCTTACAGGGGGCGGATTCACCCCTCCACTTT.

The chain couples TRBV9 to TRBJ2-7; D uncertain. CDR3 length: 13 residues. Trimming left V 0 bases short and J 0 bases short, with 4 bases between. Per germline, CDR1 SGDLS and CDR2 YYNGEE. The CDR3 nucleotides read TGTGCCAGCAGCGTAGCTACCTCCTACGAGCAGTACTTC. It yields the protein CASSVATSYEQYF.